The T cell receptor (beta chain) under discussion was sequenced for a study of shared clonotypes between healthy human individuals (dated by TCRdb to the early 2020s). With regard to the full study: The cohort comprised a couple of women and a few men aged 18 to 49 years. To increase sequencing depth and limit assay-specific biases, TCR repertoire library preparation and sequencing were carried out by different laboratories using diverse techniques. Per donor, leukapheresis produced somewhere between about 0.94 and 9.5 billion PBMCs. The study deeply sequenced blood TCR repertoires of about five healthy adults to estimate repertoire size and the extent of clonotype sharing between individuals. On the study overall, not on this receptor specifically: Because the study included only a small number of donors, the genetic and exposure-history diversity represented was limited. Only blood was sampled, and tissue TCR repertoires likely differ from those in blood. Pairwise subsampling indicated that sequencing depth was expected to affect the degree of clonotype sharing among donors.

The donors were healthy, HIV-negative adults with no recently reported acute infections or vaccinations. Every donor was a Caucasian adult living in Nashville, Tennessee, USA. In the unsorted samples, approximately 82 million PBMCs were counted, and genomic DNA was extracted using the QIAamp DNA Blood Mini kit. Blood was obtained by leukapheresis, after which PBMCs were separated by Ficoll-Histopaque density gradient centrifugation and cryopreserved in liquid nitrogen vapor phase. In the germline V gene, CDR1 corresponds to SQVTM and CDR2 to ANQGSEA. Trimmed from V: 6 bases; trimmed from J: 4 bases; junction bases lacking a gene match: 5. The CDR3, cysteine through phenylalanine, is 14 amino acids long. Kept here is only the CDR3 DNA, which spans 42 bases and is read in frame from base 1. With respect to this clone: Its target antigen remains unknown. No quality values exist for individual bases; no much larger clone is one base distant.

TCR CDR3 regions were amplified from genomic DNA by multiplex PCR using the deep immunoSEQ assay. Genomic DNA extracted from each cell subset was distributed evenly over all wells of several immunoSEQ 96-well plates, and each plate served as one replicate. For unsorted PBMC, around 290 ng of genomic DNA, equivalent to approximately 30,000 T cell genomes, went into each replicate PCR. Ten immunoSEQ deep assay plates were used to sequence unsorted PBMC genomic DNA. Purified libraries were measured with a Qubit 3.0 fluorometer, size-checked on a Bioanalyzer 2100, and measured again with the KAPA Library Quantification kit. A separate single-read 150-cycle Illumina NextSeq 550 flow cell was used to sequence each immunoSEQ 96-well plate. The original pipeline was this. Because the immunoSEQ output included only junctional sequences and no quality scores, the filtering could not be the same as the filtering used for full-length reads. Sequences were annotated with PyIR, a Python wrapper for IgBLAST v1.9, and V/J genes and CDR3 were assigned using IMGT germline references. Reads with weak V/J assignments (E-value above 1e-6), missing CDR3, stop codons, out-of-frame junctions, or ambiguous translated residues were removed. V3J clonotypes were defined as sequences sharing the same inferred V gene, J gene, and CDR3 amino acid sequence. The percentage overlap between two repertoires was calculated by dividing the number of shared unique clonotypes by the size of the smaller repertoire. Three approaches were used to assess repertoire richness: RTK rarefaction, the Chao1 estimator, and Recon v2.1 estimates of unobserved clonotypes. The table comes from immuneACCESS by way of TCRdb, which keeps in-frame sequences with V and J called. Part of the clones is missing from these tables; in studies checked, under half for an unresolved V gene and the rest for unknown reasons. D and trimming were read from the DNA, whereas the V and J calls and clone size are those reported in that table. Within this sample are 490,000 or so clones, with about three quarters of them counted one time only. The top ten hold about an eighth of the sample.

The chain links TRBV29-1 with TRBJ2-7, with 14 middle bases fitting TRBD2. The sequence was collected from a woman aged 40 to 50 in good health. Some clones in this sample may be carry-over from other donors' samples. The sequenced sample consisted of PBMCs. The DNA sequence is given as TGCAGCGTCGCCGGGACTAGCGGGAGTTACGAGCAGTACTTC. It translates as CSVAGTSGSYEQYF.